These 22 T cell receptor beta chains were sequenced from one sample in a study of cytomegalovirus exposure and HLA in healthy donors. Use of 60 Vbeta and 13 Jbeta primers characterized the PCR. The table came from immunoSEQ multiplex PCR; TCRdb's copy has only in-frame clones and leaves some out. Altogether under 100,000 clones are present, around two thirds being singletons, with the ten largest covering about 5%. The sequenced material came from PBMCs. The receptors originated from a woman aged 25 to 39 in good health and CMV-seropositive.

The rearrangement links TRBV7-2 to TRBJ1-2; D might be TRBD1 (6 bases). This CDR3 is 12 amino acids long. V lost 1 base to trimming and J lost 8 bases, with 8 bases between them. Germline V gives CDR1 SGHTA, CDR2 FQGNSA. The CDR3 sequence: CASSLDRVGYTF. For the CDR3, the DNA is TGTGCCAGCAGCTTAGACAGGGTGGGCTACACCTTC.

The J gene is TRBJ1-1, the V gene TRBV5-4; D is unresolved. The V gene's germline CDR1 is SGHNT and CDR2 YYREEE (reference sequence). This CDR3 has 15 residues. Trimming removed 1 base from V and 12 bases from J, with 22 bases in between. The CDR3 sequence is CASSLSPNSPSVTFF. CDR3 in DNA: TGTGCCAGCAGCTTGTCGCCGAACTCCCCTTCGGTAACTTTCTTT. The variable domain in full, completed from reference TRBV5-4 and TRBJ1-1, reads ETGVTQSPTHLIKTRGQQVTLRCSSQSGHNTVSWYQQALGQGPQFIFQYYREEENGRGNFPPRFSGLQFPNYSSELNVNALELDDSALYLCASSLSPNSPSVTFFGQGTRLTVV.

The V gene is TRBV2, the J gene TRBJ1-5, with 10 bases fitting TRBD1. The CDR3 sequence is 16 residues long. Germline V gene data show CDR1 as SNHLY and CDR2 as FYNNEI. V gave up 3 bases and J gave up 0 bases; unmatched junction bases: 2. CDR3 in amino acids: CASSDRTGGSNQPQHF. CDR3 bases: TGTGCCAGCAGTGATCGGACAGGGGGTAGCAATCAGCCCCAGCATTTT.

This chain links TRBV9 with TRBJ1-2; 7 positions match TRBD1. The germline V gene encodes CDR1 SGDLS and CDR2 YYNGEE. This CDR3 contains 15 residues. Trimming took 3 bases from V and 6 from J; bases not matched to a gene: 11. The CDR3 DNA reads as TGTGCCAGCAGCGCCCTGACAGGGAGTTTGGATGGCTACACCTTC. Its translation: CASSALTGSLDGYTF.

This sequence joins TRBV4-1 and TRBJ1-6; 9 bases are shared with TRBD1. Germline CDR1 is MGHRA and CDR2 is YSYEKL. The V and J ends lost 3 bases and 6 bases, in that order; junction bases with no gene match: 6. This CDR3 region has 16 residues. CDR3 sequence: CASSHPGQGINSPLHF. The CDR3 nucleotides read TGCGCCAGCAGCCACCCTGGACAGGGGATTAATTCACCCCTCCACTTT.

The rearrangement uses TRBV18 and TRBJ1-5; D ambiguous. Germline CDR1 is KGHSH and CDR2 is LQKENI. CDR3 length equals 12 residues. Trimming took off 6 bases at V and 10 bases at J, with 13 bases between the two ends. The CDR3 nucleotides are TGTGCCAGCTCGGCCGAATTTTCACCCCAGCATTTT. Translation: CASSAEFSPQHF.

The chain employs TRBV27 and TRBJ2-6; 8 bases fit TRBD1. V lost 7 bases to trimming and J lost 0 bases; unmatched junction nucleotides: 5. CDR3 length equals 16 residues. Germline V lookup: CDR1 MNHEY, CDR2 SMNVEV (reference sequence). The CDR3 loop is CASTGQVNSGANVLTF. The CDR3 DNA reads TGTGCCAGCACGGGACAGGTCAACTCTGGGGCCAACGTCCTGACTTTC.

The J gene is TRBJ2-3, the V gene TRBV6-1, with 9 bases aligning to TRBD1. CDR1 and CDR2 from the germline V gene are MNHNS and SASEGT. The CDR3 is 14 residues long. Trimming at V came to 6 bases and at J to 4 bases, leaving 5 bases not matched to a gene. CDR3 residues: CASRMRTGADTQYF. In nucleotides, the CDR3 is TGTGCCAGCAGAATGCGGACAGGGGCAGATACGCAGTATTTT.

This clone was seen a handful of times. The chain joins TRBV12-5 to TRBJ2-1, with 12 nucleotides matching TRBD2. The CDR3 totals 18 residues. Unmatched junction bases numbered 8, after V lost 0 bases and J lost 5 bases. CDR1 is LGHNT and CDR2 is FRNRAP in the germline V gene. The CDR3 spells CASGLVLGLAGGHNEQFF. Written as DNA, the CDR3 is TGTGCTAGTGGTTTGGTACTGGGGCTAGCGGGGGGGCACAATGAGCAGTTCTTC.

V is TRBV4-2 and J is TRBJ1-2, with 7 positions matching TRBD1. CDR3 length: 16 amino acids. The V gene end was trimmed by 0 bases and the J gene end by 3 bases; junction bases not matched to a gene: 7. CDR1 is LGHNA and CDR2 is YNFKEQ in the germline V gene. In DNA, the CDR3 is TGTGCCAGCAGCCAAGAATCCATGGACAGGTACTATGGCTACACCTTC. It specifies CASSQESMDRYYGYTF.

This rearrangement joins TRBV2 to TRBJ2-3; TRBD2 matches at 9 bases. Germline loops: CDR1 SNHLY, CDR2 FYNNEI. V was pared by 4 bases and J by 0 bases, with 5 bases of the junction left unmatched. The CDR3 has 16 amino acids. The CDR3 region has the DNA TGTGCCAGCAGTGTGATAGCGGGGGCTAGCACAGATACGCAGTATTTT. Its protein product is CASSVIAGASTDTQYF.

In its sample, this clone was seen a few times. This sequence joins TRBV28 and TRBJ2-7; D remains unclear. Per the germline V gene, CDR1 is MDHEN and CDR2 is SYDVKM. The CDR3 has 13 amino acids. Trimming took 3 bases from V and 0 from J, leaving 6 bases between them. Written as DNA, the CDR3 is TGTGCCAGCAGTTTCCTTAGCTCCTACGAGCAGTACTTC. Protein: CASSFLSSYEQYF. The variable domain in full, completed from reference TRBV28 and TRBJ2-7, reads DVKVTQSSRYLVKRTGEKVFLECVQDMDHENMFWYRQDPGLGLRLIYFSYDVKMKEKGDIPEGYSVSREKKERFSLILESASTNQTSMYLCASSFLSSYEQYFGPGTRLTVT.

The CDR3 DNA reads TGCGCCAGCAGCTATTCAATGACAGGGTTCGAGACCCAGTACTTC. This codes for CASSYSMTGFETQYF. The rearrangement joins TRBV5-1 to TRBJ2-5; TRBD1 agrees at 7 bases. The CDR3 contains 15 residues. Trimming took 3 bases from V and 5 from J; bases not matched to a gene: 10. Germline CDR1 and CDR2: SGHRS and YFSETQ. Variable domain in full (rest from reference TRBV5-1 and TRBJ2-5): KAGVTQTPRYLIKTRGQQVTLSCSPISGHRSVSWYQQTPGQGLQFLFEYFSETQRNKGNFPGRFSGRQFSNSRSEMNVSTLELGDSALYLCASSYSMTGFETQYFGPGTRLLVL.

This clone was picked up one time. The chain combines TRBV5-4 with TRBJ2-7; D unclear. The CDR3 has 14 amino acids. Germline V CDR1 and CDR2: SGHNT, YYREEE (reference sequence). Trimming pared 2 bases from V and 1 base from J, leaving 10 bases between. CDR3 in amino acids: CASSFGRSSYEQYF. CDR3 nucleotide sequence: TGTGCCAGCAGCTTTGGCAGGTCATCCTACGAGCAGTACTTC.

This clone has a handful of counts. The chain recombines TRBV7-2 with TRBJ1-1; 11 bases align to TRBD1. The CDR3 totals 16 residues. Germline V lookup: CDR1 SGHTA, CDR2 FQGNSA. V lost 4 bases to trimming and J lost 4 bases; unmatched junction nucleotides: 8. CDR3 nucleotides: TGTGCCAGCAGCTCCGGACAGGGGGCGTGGGGCACTGAAGCTTTCTTT. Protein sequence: CASSSGQGAWGTEAFF.

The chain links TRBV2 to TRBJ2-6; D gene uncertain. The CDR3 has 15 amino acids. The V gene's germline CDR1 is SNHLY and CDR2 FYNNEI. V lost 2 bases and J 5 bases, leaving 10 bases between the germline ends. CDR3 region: CASSEIVPRANVLTF. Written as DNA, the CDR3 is TGTGCCAGCAGTGAAATAGTCCCCCGGGCCAACGTCCTGACTTTC.

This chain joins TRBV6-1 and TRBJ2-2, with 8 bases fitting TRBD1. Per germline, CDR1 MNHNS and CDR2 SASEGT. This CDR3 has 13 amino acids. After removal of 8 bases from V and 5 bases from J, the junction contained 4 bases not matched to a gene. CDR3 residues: CASFQGATGELFF. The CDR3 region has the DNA TGTGCCAGCTTCCAGGGGGCTACCGGGGAGCTGTTTTTT.

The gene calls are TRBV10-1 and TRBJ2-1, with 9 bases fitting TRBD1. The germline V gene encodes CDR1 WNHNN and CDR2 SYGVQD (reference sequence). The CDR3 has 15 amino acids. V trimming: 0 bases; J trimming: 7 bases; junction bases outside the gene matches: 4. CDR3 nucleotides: TGCGCCAGCAGTGAGTCGGGACAGGGAAAGAATGAGCAGTTCTTC. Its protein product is CASSESGQGKNEQFF.

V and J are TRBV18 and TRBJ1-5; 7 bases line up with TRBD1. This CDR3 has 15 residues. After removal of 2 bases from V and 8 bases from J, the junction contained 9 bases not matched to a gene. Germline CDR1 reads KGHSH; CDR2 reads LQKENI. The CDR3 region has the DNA TGTGCCAGCTCACCAAGGTCCGGCAGGGGGGAGCCCCAGCATTTT. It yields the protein CASSPRSGRGEPQHF.

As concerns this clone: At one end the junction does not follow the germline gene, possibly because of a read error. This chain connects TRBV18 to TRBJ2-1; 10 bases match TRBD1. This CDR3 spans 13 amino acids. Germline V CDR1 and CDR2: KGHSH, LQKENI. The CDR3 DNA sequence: TGTGCCAGCTCACTTTCCCGGGACAGGGGAAGGGTCTTC. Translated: CASSLSRDRGRVF.

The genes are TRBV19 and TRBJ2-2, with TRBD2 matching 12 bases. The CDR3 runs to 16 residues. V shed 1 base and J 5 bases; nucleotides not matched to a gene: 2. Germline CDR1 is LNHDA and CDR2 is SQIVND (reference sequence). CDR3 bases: TGTGCCAGTAGTATAGGGACTAGCGGGGATACCGGGGAGCTGTTTTTT. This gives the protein CASSIGTSGDTGELFF.

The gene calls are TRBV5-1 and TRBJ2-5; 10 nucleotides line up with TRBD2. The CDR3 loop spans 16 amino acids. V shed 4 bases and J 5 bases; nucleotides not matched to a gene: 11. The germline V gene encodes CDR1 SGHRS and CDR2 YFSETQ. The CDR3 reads CASSEILAGVGETQYF. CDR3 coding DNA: TGCGCCAGCAGCGAAATCCTAGCGGGGGTCGGGGAGACCCAGTACTTC.